Listed below are T cell receptor beta chains from one sample, sequenced in a study of CD8 T cell repertoires and HIV-1 epitope variants. Measured with immunoSEQ multiplex PCR; TCRdb has only the in-frame clones, and not every one. The sample carries some 100,000 clones, just under 75% recorded once. The sequenced sample was uncultured baseline CD8+ T cells from peripheral blood mononuclear cells (PBMCs). Every receptor here comes from a male donor with HIV. The CDR3 runs from the conserved cysteine through the conserved F or W. D genes are given only for firm matches. Clone sizes are given selectively: once, few, many, or a class where the clone is expanded.

>-|TRBJ1-1|TRBV6-5|few
TGTGCCAGCAGTCAAACCGGATCTGAAGCTTTCTTT
CASSQTGSEAFF
>-|TRBJ2-7|TRBV7-6|-
TGTGCCAGCAGCTTCAGGGCAAGCTACGAGCAGTACTTC
CASSFRASYEQYF
>-|TRBJ1-2|TRBV28|-
TGTGCCACCCGACACAGGGCAGGCTACACCTTC
CATRHRAGYTF
>-|TRBJ2-5|TRBV5-8|-
TGTGCCAGCAGCTACGGTTCTATGGCGGGGACCCAAGAGACCCAGTACTTC
CASSYGSMAGTQETQYF
>TRBD2|TRBJ2-7|TRBV29-1|few
TGCAGCGTTTCCCTCTCTAGCGGGACCGAGCAGTACTTC
CSVSLSSGTEQYF
>-|TRBJ2-1|TRBV28|-
TGTGCCAGCAGGCTAGGGGCCTTAAACAATGAGCAGTTCTTC
CASRLGALNNEQFF
>-|TRBJ2-5|TRBV9|few
TGTGCCAGCAGCTCCGCCGGGATAGATCAAGAGACCCAGTACTTC
CASSSAGIDQETQYF
>TRBD2|TRBJ2-7|TRBV5-1|-
TGCGCCAGCAGCCCTAAAGTAGCGGGAAGCGAGCAGTACTTC
CASSPKVAGSEQYF
>TRBD2|TRBJ2-1|TRBV9|once
TGTGCCAGCAGCGTAGAAGGTAGCGGGAGTTCGTATGAGCAGTTCTTC
CASSVEGSGSSYEQFF
>-|TRBJ1-2|TRBV13|few
TGTGCCAGCAGCCTAACCGCACACGGGGTTCAAGGAAACTATGGCTACACCTTC
CASSLTAHGVQGNYGYTF
>-|TRBJ2-1|TRBV28|many
TGTGCCAGCAGTTTATACCAGGGAAGCTCCTACAATGAGCAGTTCTTC
CASSLYQGSSYNEQFF
>-|TRBJ2-3|TRBV5-1|-
TGCGCCAGCAGCCCGCGGGTAGCCCTTACCACAGATACGCAGTATTTT
CASSPRVALTTDTQYF
>-|TRBJ2-6|TRBV19|-
TGTGCCAGTAGTTCGCCGACCTCTGGGGCCAACGTCCTGACTTTC
CASSSPTSGANVLTF
>-|TRBJ2-7|TRBV14|-
TGTGCCAGCATGGTTGCCGAGACGGGCTACGAGCAGTACTTC
CASMVAETGYEQYF
>TRBD1|TRBJ1-4|TRBV5-4|-
TGTGCCAGCAGCCGGACAGGGGAAAGAGAAAAACTGTTTTTT
CASSRTGEREKLFF
>TRBD1|TRBJ1-1|TRBV18|-
TGTGCCAGCTCACCACCGACAGGGGATGTCACTGAAGCTTTCTTT
CASSPPTGDVTEAFF
>TRBD2|TRBJ2-3|TRBV27|once
TGTGCCAGCAGTTTTTCTAGCGGAACAGATACGCAGTATTTT
CASSFSSGTDTQYF
>-|TRBJ2-7|TRBV7-6|-
TGTGCCAGCAGCTTAGGCGAAGGGAGGGAGCAGTACTTC
CASSLGEGREQYF
>TRBD2|TRBJ2-1|TRBV10-2|-
TGCGCCAGCGCGGGACTAGCGACCGACAATGAGCAGTTCTTC
CASAGLATDNEQFF
>TRBD1|TRBJ1-4|TRBV7-2|-
TGTGCCAGCAGCCTGGACAGGGTCAATGAAAAACTGTTTTTT
CASSLDRVNEKLFF
>-|TRBJ2-7|TRBV5-5|-
TGTGCCAGCAGCTTTGTTCCAGGGGAGAGCTCCTACGAGCAGTACTTC
CASSFVPGESSYEQYF
>-|TRBJ2-1|TRBV28|-
TGTGCCAGCAGTTTTGGGGGGCGAGCGCAGTTCTTC
CASSFGGRAQFF
>-|TRBJ1-6|TRBV6-5|-
TGTGCCAGCAGTTACTCGTCAGGGCTCCGTCCCCTCCACTTT
CASSYSSGLRPLHF
>TRBD1|TRBJ2-7|TRBV7-8|-
TGTGCCAGCAGCCACACAGGGGGCTCCTACGAGCAGTACTTC
CASSHTGGSYEQYF
>TRBD1|TRBJ2-5|TRBV2|-
TGTGCCAGCAACTACAGGGGGCGAGAGACCCAGTACTTC
CASNYRGRETQYF
>-|TRBJ1-6|TRBV7-2|few
TGTGCCAGCCAGGCAGGATGGAATTCACCCCTCCACTTT
CASQAGWNSPLHF
>TRBD1|TRBJ1-5|TRBV7-2|-
TGTGCCAGCAGCCTGGACAGGGGGTTTGGTCAGCCCCAGCATTTT
CASSLDRGFGQPQHF
>-|TRBJ2-2|TRBV2|-
TGTGCCGGCCGTGGGGATATGAACACCGGGGAGCTGTTTTTT
CAGRGDMNTGELFF
>-|TRBJ1-1|TRBV5-8|-
TGTGCCAGCAGCTTGCGACTGATTGAAGCTTTCTTT
CASSLRLIEAFF
>-|TRBJ1-3|TRBV7-9|once
TGTGCCAGCAGCCCGGAGCCGTGGACAGTCGTCTCTGGAAACACCATATATTTT
CASSPEPWTVVSGNTIYF
>TRBD1|TRBJ1-5|TRBV4-2|few
TGTGCCAGCAGCCAAGTAGGACAGGGCTTCGGCAATCAGCCCCAGCATTTT
CASSQVGQGFGNQPQHF
>-|TRBJ1-5|TRBV12-5|-
TGTGCTAGTGGTATCGATCAGCCCCAGCATTTT
CASGIDQPQHF
>TRBD1|TRBJ1-5|TRBV6-1|many
TGTGCCAGCAGTGAAGCGCTTCGGTGGCGGGGGGGACAGATCAATCAGCCCCAGCATTTT
CASSEALRWRGGQINQPQHF
>TRBD2|TRBJ2-1|TRBV6-5|-
TGTGCCAGCAGGCCGACTAGCGGATACAATGAGCAGTTCTTC
CASRPTSGYNEQFF
>-|TRBJ1-1|TRBV18|few
TGTGCCAGCTCACCACCGGCAGGGCGTACTGAAGCTTTCTTT
CASSPPAGRTEAFF
>-|TRBJ1-1|TRBV28|few
TGTGCCAGCAGTTTAGACCGGAGGACTGAAGCTTTCTTT
CASSLDRRTEAFF
>TRBD2|TRBJ2-1|TRBV14|-
TGTGCCAGCAGCCAAGACCCTAGCGGGAGTGCTGAGCAGTTCTTC
CASSQDPSGSAEQFF
>-|TRBJ1-2|TRBV2|few
TGTGCCAGCGAATTAGGGAAGGGGTATGGCTACACCTTC
CASELGKGYGYTF
>-|TRBJ2-7|TRBV6-1|medium-sized
TGTGCCAGCAGTGACATTCTCTCCTACGAGCAGTACTTC
CASSDILSYEQYF
>-|TRBJ2-5|TRBV7-2|-
TGTGCCAGCAGCTTAGATAGTTCGGGGGGCGCTGAGACCCAGTACTTC
CASSLDSSGGAETQYF
>TRBD2|TRBJ2-1|TRBV5-4|-
TGTGCCAGCAGCTTGGGCGGTAGCGGGGGGGCCGGTGAGCAGTTCTTC
CASSLGGSGGAGEQFF
>-|TRBJ1-5|TRBV5-1|-
TGCGCCAGCAGCTTGGACGGGAATCAGCCCCAGCATTTT
CASSLDGNQPQHF
>TRBD1|TRBJ1-3|TRBV7-2|-
TGTGCCAGCAGACTTACAGGGGTAACAGGAAACACCATATATTTT
CASRLTGVTGNTIYF
>-|TRBJ1-1|TRBV5-1|few
TGCGCCAGCAGCCTCCGGGTCAACACTGAAGCTTTCTTT
CASSLRVNTEAFF
>TRBD1|TRBJ2-7|TRBV6-5|few
TGTGCCAGCGGCCAGGGACAGTCCTACGAGCAGTACTTC
CASGQGQSYEQYF
>TRBD2|TRBJ2-3|TRBV28|-
TGTGCCAGCAGTTCCAAACTAGCGGGGAGCACAGATACGCAGTATTTT
CASSSKLAGSTDTQYF
>TRBD1|TRBJ2-1|TRBV6-5|-
TGTGCCAGCAGTTACTCTTCGACAGGGGAAGGGAATGAGCAGTTCTTC
CASSYSSTGEGNEQFF
>-|TRBJ2-7|TRBV27|once
TGTGCCAGCAGTTTGGATCGACGGGTCTACGAGCAGTACTTC
CASSLDRRVYEQYF
>-|TRBJ2-2|TRBV5-4|-
TGTGCCAGCAGCACGAACACCGGGGAGCTGTTTTTT
CASSTNTGELFF
>-|TRBJ2-5|TRBV7-7|few
TGTGCTAGCAGCTTCGGAGACACTCTTCAAGAGACCCAGTACTTC
CASSFGDTLQETQYF
>-|TRBJ2-1|TRBV29-1|-
TGCAGCGTTGAAGACCCAGACAGGGCGGGGAATGAGCAGTTCTTC
CSVEDPDRAGNEQFF
>TRBD1|TRBJ2-1|TRBV6-5|-
TGTGCCAGCAGACTGACAGGGGCGGTTTGGGATGAGCAGTTCTTC
CASRLTGAVWDEQFF
>-|TRBJ2-5|TRBV7-7|few
TGTGCTAGCAGCTTAGATCGAACGGAGACCCAGTACTTC
CASSLDRTETQYF
>-|TRBJ2-5|TRBV30|-
TGTGCCTGGAGTGAATCCGACAGTCCAACACGGACCCAGTACTTC
CAWSESDSPTRTQYF
>-|TRBJ2-3|TRBV5-4|few
TGTGCCAGCAGCCCGGCCCTTGCCCAATTGGATACGCAGTATTTT
CASSPALAQLDTQYF